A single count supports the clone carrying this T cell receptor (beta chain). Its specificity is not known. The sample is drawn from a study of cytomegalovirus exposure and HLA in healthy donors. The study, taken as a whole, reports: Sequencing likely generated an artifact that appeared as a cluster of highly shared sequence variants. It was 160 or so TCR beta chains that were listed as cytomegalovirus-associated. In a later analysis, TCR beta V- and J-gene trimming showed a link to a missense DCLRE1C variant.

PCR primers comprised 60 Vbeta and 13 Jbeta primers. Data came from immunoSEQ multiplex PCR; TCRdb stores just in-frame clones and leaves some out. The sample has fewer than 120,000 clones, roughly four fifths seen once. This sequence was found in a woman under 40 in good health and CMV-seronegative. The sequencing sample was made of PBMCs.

CDR3 DNA: TGTGCCAGCAGTGATACGGGGGGGAGGTTAGATACGCAGTATTTT. Translating gives CASSDTGGRLDTQYF. The rearrangement joins TRBV2 to TRBJ2-3; TRBD2 aligns across 8 bases. Trimming took 3 bases from V and 5 from J; bases not matched to a gene: 7. CDR3 length equals 15 residues. Germline loops: CDR1 SNHLY, CDR2 FYNNEI.